Listed here are 24 T cell receptor beta chains from one sample, sequenced in a study of blood T cell repertoires in COVID-19. Libraries were prepared by immunoSEQ multiplex PCR; TCRdb keeps only in-frame clonotypes and omits some of them. Among about 150,000 clones, around 80% were seen once, and the ten largest hold more than 5%. Specimen: PBMCs or T cells enriched from blood (not recorded which). Receptors originate from a woman between 45 and 65 years old who had recovered from COVID-19.

The chain uses TRBV4-1 and TRBJ1-6, with 7 bases fitting TRBD1. CDR1 is MGHRA, CDR2 YSYEKL, per germline. J lost 10 bases, V lost 1 base, and 4 bases had no gene match. This CDR3 has 14 residues. The CDR3 spells CASSQVGGGSPLHF. The CDR3 bases are TGCGCCAGCAGCCAAGTAGGGGGCGGATCACCCCTCCACTTT.

The J gene is TRBJ1-1, the V gene TRBV11-2; D possibly corresponds to TRBD1 (6 bases). CDR1 and CDR2 from the germline V gene are SGHAT and FQNNGV. This CDR3 has 13 amino acids. The V gene lost 9 bases and the J gene lost 0 bases, with 11 bases spanning the gap. The CDR3 bases are TGTGCCAGAACGGACAGTGTGAACACTGAAGCTTTCTTT. Translated: CARTDSVNTEAFF.

The chain uses TRBV2 and TRBJ1-1, with D uncertain. The CDR3 spans 14 residues. CDR1 and CDR2 (germline): SNHLY, FYNNEI. V lost 3 bases to trimming and J lost 1 base, with 9 bases between them. CDR3 in DNA: TGTGCCAGCAGTGATCAGACTCGGAACACTGAAGCTTTCTTT. Protein sequence: CASSDQTRNTEAFF.

This sequence joins TRBV5-1 and TRBJ2-1, with D uncertain. Germline V gives CDR1 SGHRS, CDR2 YFSETQ. The CDR3 has 11 residues. V was pared by 4 bases and J by 5 bases, with 4 bases between. The CDR3 coding sequence is TGCGCCAGCAGCCAAAACAATGAGCAGTTCTTC. Protein product: CASSQNNEQFF.

This clone has only a few counts. This chain joins TRBV6-5 and TRBJ1-6; D might be TRBD1 (5 bases). Germline V gene data show CDR1 as MNHEY and CDR2 as SVGAGI. Trimming removed 6 bases at V and 4 bases at J, with 10 bases between. This CDR3 is built from 14 residues. The CDR3 spells CASRAGPYNSPLHF. The CDR3 nucleotides read TGTGCCAGCAGAGCGGGACCTTATAATTCACCCCTCCACTTT.

The chain carries TRBV6-5 and TRBJ2-2; 9 nucleotides line up with TRBD1. The V segment lost 6 bases and the J segment 3 bases; nucleotides outside the gene matches: 5. The CDR3 has 15 residues. The germline V gene encodes CDR1 MNHEY and CDR2 SVGAGI. DNA for the CDR3: TGTGCCAGCAGAATAGGACAGGGGTACACCGGGGAGCTGTTTTTT. Protein sequence: CASRIGQGYTGELFF.

The V call is TRBV5-1, the J call TRBJ2-1; 14 positions agree with TRBD2. Germline V gives CDR1 SGHRS, CDR2 YFSETQ. The CDR3 covers 16 residues. The junction had 3 bases not matched to a gene; V was cut back by 2 bases and J by 5 bases. CDR3 in amino acids: CASSLGLAGGHNEQFF. The CDR3 DNA is TGCGCCAGCAGCTTAGGACTAGCGGGGGGCCACAATGAGCAGTTCTTC. The whole variable domain, remainder taken from reference TRBV5-1 and TRBJ2-1, is KAGVTQTPRYLIKTRGQQVTLSCSPISGHRSVSWYQQTPGQGLQFLFEYFSETQRNKGNFPGRFSGRQFSNSRSEMNVSTLELGDSALYLCASSLGLAGGHNEQFFGPGTRLTVL.

V is TRBV25-1 and J is TRBJ2-7; 7 bases align to TRBD1. The CDR3 contains 15 residues. Unmatched junction bases numbered 7, after V lost 4 bases and J lost 1 base. Looked up from germline, CDR1 is MGHDK and CDR2 is SYGVNS. CDR3 region: CASSGGGAISYEQYF. CDR3 nucleotides: TGTGCCAGCAGTGGAGGGGGCGCGATTTCCTACGAGCAGTACTTC.

A single count supports this clone. V and J are TRBV7-9 and TRBJ1-5; TRBD1 aligns across 9 bases. This CDR3 spans 16 amino acids. Losses at the gene ends were 5 bases for V and 1 base for J; bases not matched to a gene: 6. Germline-derived CDR1 and CDR2 are SEHNR and FQNEAQ (reference sequence). The CDR3 sequence is CASSKTGTGSNQPQHF. Written as DNA, the CDR3 is TGTGCCAGCAGCAAAACCGGGACAGGGAGCAATCAGCCCCAGCATTTT.

CDR3 in DNA: TGTGCCAGCAGCCAGACAGGGGGCGGGGGATGGGGGTACGAGCAGTACTTC. It yields the protein CASSQTGGGGWGYEQYF. V and J are TRBV5-4 and TRBJ2-7, with 10 bases aligning to TRBD1. V lost 4 bases and J lost 4; bases outside the gene matches: 14. Germline CDR1 is SGHNT and CDR2 is YYREEE (reference sequence). The CDR3 totals 17 residues.

This clone came up once. This chain links TRBV5-4 with TRBJ1-4; the D gene is possibly TRBD1 (6 bases). The CDR3 runs to 15 residues. The germline V gene has CDR1 SGHNT and CDR2 YYREEE (reference sequence). Trimming pared 0 bases from V and 3 bases from J, leaving 9 bases between. CDR3 region: CASSLANRANEKLFF. The CDR3 DNA is TGTGCCAGCAGCTTGGCGAACAGGGCTAATGAAAAACTGTTTTTT.

In regard to this clone: This sample also contains other DNA sequences that code for the same CDR3. This sequence joins TRBV29-1 and TRBJ1-1, with 7 bases fitting TRBD1. J gave up 0 bases and V 6 bases, and 1 base lay outside the gene matches. The CDR3 covers 12 residues. From germline, CDR1 is SQVTM and CDR2 ANQGSEA. The CDR3: CSVGGMNTEAFF. CDR3 coding DNA: TGCAGCGTAGGGGGCATGAACACTGAAGCTTTCTTT.

The chain combines TRBV5-4 with TRBJ2-3; tentative D call: TRBD1 (6 bases). The germline gives CDR1 SGHNT, CDR2 YYREEE (reference sequence). The CDR3 covers 15 residues. Trimming cost V 0 bases and J 1 base, with 9 bases left between them. The CDR3 DNA reads as TGTGCCAGCAGCTTGGACAGGGTCGGCACAGATACGCAGTATTTT. This gives the protein CASSLDRVGTDTQYF. The full variable domain, in which reference TRBV5-4 and TRBJ2-3 provide the parts outside the CDR3, is ETGVTQSPTHLIKTRGQQVTLRCSSQSGHNTVSWYQQALGQGPQFIFQYYREEENGRGNFPPRFSGLQFPNYSSELNVNALELDDSALYLCASSLDRVGTDTQYFGPGTRLTVL.

This clone was observed a handful of times. CDR3 sequence reads: CASSAMRETQYF. The CDR3 nucleotides read TGTGCCAGCAGCGCCATGCGGGAGACCCAGTACTTC. The rearrangement links TRBV11-2 to TRBJ2-5; D is unresolved. Germline CDR1 is SGHAT and CDR2 is FQNNGV. Trimming left V 5 bases short and J 5 bases short, with 9 bases between. The length of the CDR3 is 12 residues.

Many counts were recorded for this clone. The V call is TRBV2, the J call TRBJ1-5; 8 bases line up with TRBD1. There are 15 residues in the CDR3. Germline CDR1 reads SNHLY; CDR2 reads FYNNEI. V was clipped by 8 bases and J by 7 bases; unmatched bases: 13. The CDR3 DNA follows: TGTGCCAGCGATCAGGGGGCCCGCGAAGGGCAGCCCCAGCATTTT. It specifies CASDQGAREGQPQHF.

This rearrangement joins TRBV7-9 to TRBJ2-1; 7 nucleotides match TRBD2. Germline values: CDR1 SEHNR, CDR2 FQNEAQ (reference sequence). J gave up 9 bases and V 0 bases, and 2 bases lay outside the gene matches. This CDR3 spans 13 amino acids. CDR3 region: CASSLALAGEQFF. CDR3 nucleotide sequence: TGTGCCAGCAGCTTAGCATTAGCGGGTGAGCAGTTCTTC.

The CDR3 coding sequence is TGTGCCAGCTCGACCGGGACTCCCAGCGAGCAGTACTTC. Translated, it gives CASSTGTPSEQYF. The chain carries TRBV18 and TRBJ2-7, with D tentatively TRBD2 (6 bases). Germline values: CDR1 KGHSH, CDR2 LQKENI. Trimming took 6 bases from V and 6 from J, leaving 15 bases between them. The CDR3 extends over 13 amino acids.

Only a few counts were recorded for this clone. The gene calls are TRBV15 and TRBJ1-2, with D perhaps TRBD1 (6 bases). CDR3 length equals 14 residues. V was shortened by 2 bases and J by 1 base, with 8 bases between the two germline ends. Germline V gene lookup returns CDR1 LNHNV and CDR2 YYDKDF (reference sequence). The DNA for the CDR3 is TGTGCCACCAGCAGACACAGGGATAACTATGGCTACACCTTC. This translates into CATSRHRDNYGYTF.

J is TRBJ1-6 and V is TRBV5-1; D perhaps matches TRBD1 (5 bases). The CDR3 covers 18 residues. Looked up from germline, CDR1 is SGHRS and CDR2 is YFSETQ. V lost 1 base and J 0 bases, leaving 14 bases between the germline ends. The CDR3 DNA sequence: TGCGCCAGCAGCTTGTACGCAGGGTCGAGCTCCTATAATTCACCCCTCCACTTT. Translating gives CASSLYAGSSSYNSPLHF.

CDR3 DNA sequence: TGTGCCAGCAGTGACGAGGATCACTATGGCTACACCTTC. Its protein is CASSDEDHYGYTF. The chain links TRBV2 to TRBJ1-2; D gene ambiguous. From germline, CDR1 is SNHLY and CDR2 FYNNEI. The CDR3 is 13 amino acids. V gave up 3 bases and J gave up 3 bases, with 8 bases separating them.

V and J are TRBV12-3 or TRBV12-4 and TRBJ2-7; D uncertain. There are 13 residues in the CDR3. The germline V and J ends were trimmed by 1 base and 7 bases, with 11 bases remaining between them. The CDR3 spells CASSLGVFGEQYV. In DNA, the CDR3 is TGTGCCAGCAGTTTAGGGGTTTTCGGGGAGCAGTACGTC.

V usage is TRBV25-1 and J usage is TRBJ1-1; D is undetermined. V lost 5 bases and J 3 bases, leaving 10 bases between the germline ends. Per germline, CDR1 MGHDK and CDR2 SYGVNS. CDR3 size: 13 residues. CDR3 nucleotides: TGTGCCAGCAGTCCGCCGGCGGACACTGAAGCTTTCTTT. It encodes CASSPPADTEAFF.

This sequence joins TRBV4-2 and TRBJ2-5; 9 bases map to TRBD2. The CDR3 runs 15 residues. Germline lookup yields CDR1 LGHNA and CDR2 YNFKEQ. V lost 0 bases and J lost 5; bases outside the gene matches: 4. This CDR3 is CASSQEARGGETQYF. The CDR3 nucleotides read TGTGCCAGCAGCCAAGAAGCGCGGGGGGGGGAGACCCAGTACTTC.

This chain links TRBV29-1 with TRBJ1-2; 9 bases align to TRBD1. Trimming at V came to 1 base and at J to 6 bases, leaving 3 bases not matched to a gene. The CDR3 has 13 residues. Germline CDR1 SQVTM, CDR2 ANQGSEA. The CDR3 sequence: CSVEGQGVHGYTF. The CDR3 DNA reads as TGCAGCGTTGAAGGACAGGGGGTCCATGGCTACACCTTC.